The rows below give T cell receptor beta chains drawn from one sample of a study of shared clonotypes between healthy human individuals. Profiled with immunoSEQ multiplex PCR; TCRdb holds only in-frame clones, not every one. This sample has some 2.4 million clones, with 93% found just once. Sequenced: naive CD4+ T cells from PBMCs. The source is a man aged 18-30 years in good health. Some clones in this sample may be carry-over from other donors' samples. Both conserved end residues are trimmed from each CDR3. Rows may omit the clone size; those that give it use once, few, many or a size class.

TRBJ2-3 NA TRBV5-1 ASSYQGLAGLTDTQY
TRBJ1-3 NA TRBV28 ASSLRSFGNTIY
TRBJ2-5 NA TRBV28 ASSLARGGETQY
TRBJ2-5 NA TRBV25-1 ASSGPYRGRGTQY
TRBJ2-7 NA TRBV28 ASSSPAGDKQY
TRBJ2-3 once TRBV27 ASRILTTGGTQY
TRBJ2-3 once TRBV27 ASSSRTDTQY
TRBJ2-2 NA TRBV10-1 ASRPGQGDTGELF
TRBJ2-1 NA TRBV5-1 ASSPIPESAGGSYNEQF
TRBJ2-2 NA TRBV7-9 ASSFGPSPGELF
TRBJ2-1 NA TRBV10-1 ASSPLAASYNEQF
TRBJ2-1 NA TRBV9 ASSRDGSSYNEQF
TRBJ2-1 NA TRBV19 ASSISRAHEQF
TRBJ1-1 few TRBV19 ASSELGGNTEAF
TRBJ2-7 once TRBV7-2 ASSLAYVVHTYEQY
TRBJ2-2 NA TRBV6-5 ASRRLDSNTGELF
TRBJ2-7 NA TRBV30 AWSVRTGPSSYEQY
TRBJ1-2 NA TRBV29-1 SVVGTGSSYGYT
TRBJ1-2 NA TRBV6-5 ASSPVQRTSYGYT
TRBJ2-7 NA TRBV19 ASSMRDRGSYEQY
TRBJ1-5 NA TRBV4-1 ASSQEWQPSNQPQH
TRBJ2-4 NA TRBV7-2 ASSPRQGTWD
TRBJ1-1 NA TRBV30 AWSVRWVGAF
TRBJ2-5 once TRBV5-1 ASSSGTANEETQY
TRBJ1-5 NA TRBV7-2 ASSLTGRNQPQH
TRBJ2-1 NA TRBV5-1 ASWEGGVHNEQF
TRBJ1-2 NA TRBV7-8 ASSSLRLQRGDGYT
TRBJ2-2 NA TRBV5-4 ASSWLSGANTGELF
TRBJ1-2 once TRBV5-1 ASSSSGQTGYT
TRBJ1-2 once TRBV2 ASSPAYGYT
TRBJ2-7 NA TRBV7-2 ASSLRSGFNEQY
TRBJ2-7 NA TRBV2 ASSETGPYEQY
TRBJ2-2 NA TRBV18 ASSPYRGSNTGELF
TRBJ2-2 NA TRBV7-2 ASSLYRTGLSGELF
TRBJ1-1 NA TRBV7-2 ASSTYTGGEAF
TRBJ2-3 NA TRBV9 ASSVQGTPSTDTQY
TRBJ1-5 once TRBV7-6 ASSQGHSGSNQPQH
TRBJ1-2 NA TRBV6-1 ASSQVQGSYGYT
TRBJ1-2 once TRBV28 ASSLGLSNYGYT
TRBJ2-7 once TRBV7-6 ASSLAAGTRVYEQY
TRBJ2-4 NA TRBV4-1 ASSQDGGVNIQY
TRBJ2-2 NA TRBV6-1 ASRGEDRVTGELF
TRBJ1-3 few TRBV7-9 ASSLGRATGNTIY
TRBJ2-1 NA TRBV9 ASSQPGGTGRTNEQF
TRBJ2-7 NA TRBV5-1 ASSWGTGMDEQY
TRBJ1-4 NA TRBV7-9 ASSPRQGGEKLF
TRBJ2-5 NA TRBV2 ASSEMPPGQY
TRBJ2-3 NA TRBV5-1 ASSLRGSPGGTDTQY
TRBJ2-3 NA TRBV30 AWSVPGGLLPGGDTQY
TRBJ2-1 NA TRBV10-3 AISEGNLEQF
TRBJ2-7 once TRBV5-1 ASSAAKGIPYEQY